This T cell receptor beta chain derives from a study of blood T cells in healthy people across ages. Overall study results and limits: TCR beta diversity per million T cells fell roughly linearly with age.

Primers used in a second PCR of roughly 6 to 12 cycles were a sample-barcoded 5' primer and a J-beta primer mix. A template-switch adaptor with 12 random nucleotides tagged each cDNA molecule. Each CDR3 protein is one row after TCRdb ran MiXCR on the 5' RACE reads. The data show around 1.5 million distinct CDR3 sequences, 30% to 40% seen once. This CDR3 has 15 amino acids. After removal of 6 bases from V and 6 bases from J, the junction contained 13 bases not matched to a gene. CDR1 and CDR2 (germline): DFQATT, SNEGSKA (reference sequence). Individuals who donated were healthy Caucasians from Russia aged 6 to 90. Extraction of total RNA produced a minimum of 5 micrograms from each sample. This clonotype was counted a few times. Its antigen is not identified.

Sequenced sample: blood. The clonotype was recovered from a woman in her twenties or thirties in good health. This chain links TRBV20-1 with TRBJ2-1; TRBD2 matches at 8 bases. The CDR3 DNA is TGCAGTGCCGCACCCTTAGCGGGAACAGGCAATGAGCAGTTCTTC. Translated: CSAAPLAGTGNEQFF.